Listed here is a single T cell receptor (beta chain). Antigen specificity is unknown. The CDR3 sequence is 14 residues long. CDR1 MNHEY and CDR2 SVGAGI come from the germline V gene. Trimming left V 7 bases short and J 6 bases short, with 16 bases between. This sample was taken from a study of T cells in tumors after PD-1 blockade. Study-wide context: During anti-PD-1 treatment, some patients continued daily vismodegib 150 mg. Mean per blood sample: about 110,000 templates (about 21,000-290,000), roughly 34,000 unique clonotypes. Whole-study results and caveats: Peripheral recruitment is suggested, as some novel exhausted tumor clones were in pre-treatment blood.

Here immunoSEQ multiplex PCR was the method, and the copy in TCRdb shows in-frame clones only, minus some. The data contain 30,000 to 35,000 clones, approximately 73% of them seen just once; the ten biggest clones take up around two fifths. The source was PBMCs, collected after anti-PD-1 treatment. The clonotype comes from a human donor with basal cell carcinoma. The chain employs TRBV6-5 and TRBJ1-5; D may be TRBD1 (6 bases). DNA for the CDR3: TGTGCCAGCAAGACTGGCAGGGGAGGTCAGCCCCAGCATTTT. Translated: CASKTGRGGQPQHF.